This TCR beta chain came from a study of control samples from healthy donors and cancer patients. TCRdb's copy holds only in-frame clones and misses some; the assay was immunoSEQ multiplex PCR. The sample lists more than 100,000 clones; nearly 90% were seen once. Sample: PBMCs. The source of this sequence is a man in his forties or fifties with head and neck cancer.

The CDR3 is CASSGSGTSQYNEQFF. DNA of the CDR3: TGCGCCAGCAGCGGGAGCGGCACTAGTCAATACAATGAGCAGTTCTTC. The J gene is TRBJ2-1, the V gene TRBV5-1; a possible D gene is TRBD2 (5 bases). The CDR3 runs 16 residues. Germline V gene lookup returns CDR1 SGHRS and CDR2 YFSETQ. Trimming took 4 bases from V and 4 from J, leaving 18 bases between them.